What follows are 2 T cell receptor beta chains derived from one specimen sequenced in a study of CD8 T cells in ankylosing spondylitis. MiXCR, applied by TCRdb to the 5' RACE reads, yields one record per CDR3 protein. The sample shows approximately 100,000 distinct CDR3 sequences, less than 25% of them seen only once. The specimen was synovial fluid, either unsorted or a sorted T cell fraction (not recorded which). Receptors were obtained from a male donor with ankylosing spondylitis.

This clonotype occurred a few times. In nucleotides, the CDR3 is TGCGCCAGCAGCATCGCTAGCGGGACCGGCGAGCAGTACGTC. As protein: CASSIASGTGEQYV. The rearrangement uses TRBV5-1 and TRBJ2-7; 9 nucleotides align to TRBD2. The V and J ends lost 4 bases and 6 bases, in that order; junction bases with no gene match: 8. This CDR3 is built from 14 residues. In germline, CDR1 is SGHRS, CDR2 YFSETQ.

This clonotype appeared many times. This rearrangement joins TRBV29-1 to TRBJ2-6, with 7 bases fitting TRBD2. Unmatched junction bases numbered 4, after V lost 5 bases and J lost 0 bases. The CDR3 contains 15 residues. Germline V gives CDR1 SQVTM, CDR2 ANQGSEA. The CDR3 loop is CSVRDYLSGANVLTF. In DNA, the CDR3 is TGCAGCGTTCGGGACTACCTCTCTGGGGCCAACGTCCTGACTTTC. Looking up the rest from reference TRBV29-1 and TRBJ2-6 gives the full variable domain: SAVISQKPSRDICQRGTSLTIQCQVDSQVTMMFWYRQQPGQSLTLIATANQGSEATYESGFVIDKFPISRPNLTFSTLTVSNMSPEDSSIYLCSVRDYLSGANVLTFGAGSRLTVL.